The clone carrying this T cell receptor beta chain was seen a few times. Its target is not known. Compared with germline, one end of the junction differs, possibly owing to a read error. The data belong to a study of molecular identifiers for immune sequencing clone quantification. General study points: Clones that had above 20 RNA copies took up over 99% of effector molecules but under 1% in naive cells.

Looked up from germline, CDR1 is LNHDA and CDR2 is SQIVND (reference sequence). The CDR3 totals 14 residues. TCRdb reanalysed the PCR reads using MiXCR and keeps one entry per CDR3 protein. The sample includes hundreds of thousands of distinct CDR3 sequences, nearly 20% of them seen just once. In the sort, naive CD8 T cells were defined as CD8+CD4-CCR7+CD45RA+. Sequencing was carried out using naive CD8+ T cells from blood, with Jurkat cell RNA spiked in. Subset reported: FACS-sorted CD8+CD4-CCR7+CD45RA+ naive T cells. The TCR originated in a human donor in good health. Some libraries in this study had Jurkat cell RNA spiked in. The V and J genes are TRBV19 and TRBJ2-7; 8 bases fit TRBD2. The CDR3 nucleotides read TGTGTCAGTAGTTTGCGGGAGGCGGCCTACGAGCAGTACTTC. It specifies CVSSLREAAYEQYF.